The present T cell receptor (beta chain) was sequenced within a study of T cell responses to AZD1222 COVID-19 vaccine (dated by TCRdb to the early 2020s). Turning to the overall study: AZD1222 recipients whose second dose came at about 4 weeks and those whose second dose came at about 12 weeks were combined into one group, since spike-specific TCR depth and breadth did not differ between the two schedules. Enrollment into the trials was organized by age into subgroups of 18-55, 56-69 and 70-plus years, and those subgroups contained roughly 150, 30 and 60 TCR-sequenced participants, respectively. TCR sequencing was performed for roughly 240 trial participants, of whom around 200 were given two doses of AZD1222 and approximately 25 were given two doses of MenACWY control vaccine. The paper's findings and limits, for the study overall: Participants were mostly white British and included more females than males, and it was suggested by the authors that clonal diversity may have been underestimated. CD4 TCRs associated with the vaccine covered the entire spike protein, and the dominant responses were in regions 160-218 and 743-854. Because no day 14 peak-response samples were available, repertoires were characterized only after the peak T cell response. Conclusions about previously exposed vaccinees are limited because only a handful of AZD1222 recipients were SARS-CoV-2 seropositive at baseline. The 56-69-year group was small, and its depth increase did not reach significance, likely because of low power. After two AZD1222 doses, both the breadth and the depth of spike-specific TCRs were significantly higher than at day 0 and than in MenACWY recipients. Reportedly, almost half of the unique spike-specific TCRs recognized epitopes lying outside the regions that are mutated in the B.1.351 and B.1.1.7 variants.

The CDR3 regions of human TCRbeta chains were subjected to immunosequencing. Under the source paper's analysis protocol: Repertoire TCRs were matched against a reference library of SARS-CoV-2-specific TCRs generated with the MIRA antigen-specificity platform. Breadth was defined as the fraction of unique TCRs that were SARS-CoV-2-associated. Depth was defined as the fraction of total T cells that were SARS-CoV-2-associated. Using the MIRA data, each spike-specific TCR was mapped to the spike region that the TCR reacts to and placed in a CD4 or CD8 class. Log10-transformed breadth and depth values were compared by one-way ANOVA with Sidak's multiple comparisons tests. Here the immuneACCESS table is served through TCRdb, limited to in-frame sequences with V and J called. Missing clones are a known gap in these copies; in checked studies unresolved V genes cover under half, and the rest lacks a known reason. The V and J calls and clone size come from that table; D and trimming were worked out from the DNA. The sample table lists 84,000 or so clones, roughly 85% of them with a count of one. The ten most abundant clones make up under 9% of the sample.

As to this clone: The specificity of this receptor is unknown. No much larger clonotype is one base removed from it; base qualities were not supplied.

The time point tag for this specimen amounts to: baseline before first vaccination. Samples from vaccinated people were obtained from the UK trials COV001 and COV002, which included a single-blind randomized controlled phase 2/3 trial of AZD1222 (ChAdOx1 nCoV-19) in healthy adults. For TCRbeta chain sequencing, PBMC samples were collected from trial participants at day 0 and at day 28 after the second dose. The germline V gene specifies SGHTA as CDR1 and FQGNSA as CDR2. The CDR3 starts with the cysteine, ends with the phenylalanine, and has 13 residues. Solely the CDR3 DNA is kept, with 39 bases framed from the first base. V lost 2 bases and J lost 7 bases; the stretch between them is 8 bases long.

The sequencing here drew on peripheral blood, taken on day 0 of AZD1222 vaccination. Recombination connected TRBV7-2 to TRBJ2-2; the D gene cannot be named for sure. The source is an adult in good health. The CDR3 region: CASSLTQHGELFF. The bases read TGTGCCAGCAGCTTAACCCAACACGGGGAGCTGTTTTTT.